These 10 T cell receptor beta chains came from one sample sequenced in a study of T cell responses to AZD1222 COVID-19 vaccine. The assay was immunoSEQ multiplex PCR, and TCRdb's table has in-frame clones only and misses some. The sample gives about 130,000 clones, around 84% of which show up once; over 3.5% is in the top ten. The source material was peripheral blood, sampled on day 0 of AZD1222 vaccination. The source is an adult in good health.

The CDR3: CASGQAWDSPLHF. The CDR3 DNA sequence: TGTGCCAGCGGACAGGCCTGGGATTCACCCCTCCACTTT. This chain connects TRBV27 to TRBJ1-6, with 7 bases identical to TRBD1. This CDR3 region has 13 residues. Trimming took 8 bases from V and 8 from J; bases not matched to a gene: 6. Germline V gene lookup returns CDR1 MNHEY and CDR2 SMNVEV (reference sequence).

In DNA form, the CDR3 reads TGTGCCAGCAGCCAAGTAAAGGTGAACTCTGGAAACACCATATATTTT. Its protein product is CASSQVKVNSGNTIYF. The rearrangement joins TRBV3-1 (or the pseudogene TRBV3-2) to TRBJ1-3; D unresolved. V was cut by 1 base and J by 0 bases, with 10 bases left in between. Germline lookup yields CDR1 LGHDT and CDR2 YNNKEL (reference sequence). This CDR3 comprises 16 residues.

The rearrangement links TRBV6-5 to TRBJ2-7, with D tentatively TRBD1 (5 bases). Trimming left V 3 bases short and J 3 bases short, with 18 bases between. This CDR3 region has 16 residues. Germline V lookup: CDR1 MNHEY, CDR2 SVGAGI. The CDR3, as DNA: TGTGCCAGCAGTTATCAAGCACGGCAGGGTTTCTACGAGCAGTACTTC. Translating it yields CASSYQARQGFYEQYF.

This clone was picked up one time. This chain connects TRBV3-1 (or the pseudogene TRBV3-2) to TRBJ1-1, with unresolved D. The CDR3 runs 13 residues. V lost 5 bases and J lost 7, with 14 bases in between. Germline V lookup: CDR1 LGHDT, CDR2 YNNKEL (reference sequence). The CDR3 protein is CASSVTVGGEAFF. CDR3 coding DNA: TGTGCCAGCAGCGTGACCGTAGGAGGTGAAGCTTTCTTT.

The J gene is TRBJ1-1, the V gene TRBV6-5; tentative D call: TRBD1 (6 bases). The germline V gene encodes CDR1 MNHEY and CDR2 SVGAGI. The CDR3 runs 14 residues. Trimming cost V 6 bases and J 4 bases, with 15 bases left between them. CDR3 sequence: CASRVQGGGTEAFF. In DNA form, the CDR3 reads TGTGCCAGCAGGGTACAGGGAGGGGGCACTGAAGCTTTCTTT.

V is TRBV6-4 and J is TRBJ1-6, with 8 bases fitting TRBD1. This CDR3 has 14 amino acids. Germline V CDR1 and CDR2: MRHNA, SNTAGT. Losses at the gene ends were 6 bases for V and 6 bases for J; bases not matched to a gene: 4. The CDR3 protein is CASRADRANSPLHF. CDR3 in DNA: TGTGCCAGCAGAGCGGACAGGGCTAATTCACCCCTCCACTTT.

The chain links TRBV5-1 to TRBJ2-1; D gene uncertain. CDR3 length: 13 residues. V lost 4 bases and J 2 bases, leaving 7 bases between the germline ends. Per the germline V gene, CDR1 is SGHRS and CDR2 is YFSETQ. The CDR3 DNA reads TGCGCCAGCAGCGGGGTGGCCTACAATGAGCAGTTCTTC. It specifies CASSGVAYNEQFF.

The CDR3 DNA follows: TGTGCCAGCAGCTTGGGACAGGTCAAATACTCTGGGGCCAACGTCCTGACTTTC. Amino acids: CASSLGQVKYSGANVLTF. The rearrangement uses TRBV7-2 and TRBJ2-6, with 8 bases identical to TRBD1. Germline V gene data show CDR1 as SGHTA and CDR2 as FQGNSA. Trimming removed 3 bases from V and 0 bases from J; junction bases left unmatched: 7. This CDR3 comprises 18 residues.

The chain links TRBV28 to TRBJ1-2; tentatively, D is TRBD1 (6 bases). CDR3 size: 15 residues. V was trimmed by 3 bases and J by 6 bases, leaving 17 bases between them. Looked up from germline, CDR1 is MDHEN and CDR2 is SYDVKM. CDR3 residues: CASSFVTRGKDGYTF. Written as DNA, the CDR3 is TGTGCCAGCAGTTTTGTTACCAGGGGCAAGGATGGCTACACCTTC.

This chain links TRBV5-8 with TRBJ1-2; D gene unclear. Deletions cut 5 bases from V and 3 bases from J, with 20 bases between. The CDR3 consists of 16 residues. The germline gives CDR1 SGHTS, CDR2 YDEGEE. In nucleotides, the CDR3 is TGTGCCAGCAGTCGCGGATTGACCGCATCCTACTATGGCTACACCTTC. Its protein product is CASSRGLTASYYGYTF.